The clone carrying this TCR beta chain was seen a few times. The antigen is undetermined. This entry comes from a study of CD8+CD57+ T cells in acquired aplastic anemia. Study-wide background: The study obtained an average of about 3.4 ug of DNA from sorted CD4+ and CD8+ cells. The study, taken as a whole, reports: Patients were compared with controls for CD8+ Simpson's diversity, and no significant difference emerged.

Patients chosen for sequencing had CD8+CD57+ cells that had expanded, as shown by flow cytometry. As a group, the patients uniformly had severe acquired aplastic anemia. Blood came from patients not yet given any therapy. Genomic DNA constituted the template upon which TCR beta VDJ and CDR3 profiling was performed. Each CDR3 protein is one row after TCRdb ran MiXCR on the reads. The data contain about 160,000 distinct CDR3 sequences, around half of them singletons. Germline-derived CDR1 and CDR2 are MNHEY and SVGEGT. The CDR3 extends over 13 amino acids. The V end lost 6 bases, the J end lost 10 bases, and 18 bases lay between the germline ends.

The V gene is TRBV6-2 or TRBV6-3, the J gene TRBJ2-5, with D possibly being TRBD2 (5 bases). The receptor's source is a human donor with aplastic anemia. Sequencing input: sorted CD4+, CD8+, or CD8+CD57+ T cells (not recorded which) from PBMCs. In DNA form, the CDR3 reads TGTGCCAGCAGACCCTCGATCCCCCGGGACCAGTACTTC. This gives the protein CASRPSIPRDQYF.